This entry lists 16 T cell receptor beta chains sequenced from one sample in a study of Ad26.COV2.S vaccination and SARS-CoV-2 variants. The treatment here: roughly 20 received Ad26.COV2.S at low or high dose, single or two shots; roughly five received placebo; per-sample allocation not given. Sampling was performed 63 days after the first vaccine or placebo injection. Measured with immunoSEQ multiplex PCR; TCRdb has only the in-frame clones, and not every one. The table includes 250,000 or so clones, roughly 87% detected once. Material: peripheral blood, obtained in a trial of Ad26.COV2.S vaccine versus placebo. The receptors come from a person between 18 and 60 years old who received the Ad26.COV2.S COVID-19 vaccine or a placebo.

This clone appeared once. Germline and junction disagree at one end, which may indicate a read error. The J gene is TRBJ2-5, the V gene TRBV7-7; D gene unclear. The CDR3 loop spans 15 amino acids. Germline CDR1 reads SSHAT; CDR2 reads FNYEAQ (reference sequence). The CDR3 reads CASSLAFRPQETQYF. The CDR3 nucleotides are TGTGCTAGCAGCTTAGCCTTTAGGCCCCAAGAGACCCAGTACTTC. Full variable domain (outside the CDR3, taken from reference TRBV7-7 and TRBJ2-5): GAGVSQSPRYKVTKRGQDVTLRCDPISSHATLYWYQQALGQGPEFLTYFNYEAQPDKSGLPSDRFSAERPEGSISTLTIQRTEQRDSAMYRCASSLAFRPQETQYFGPGTRLLVL.

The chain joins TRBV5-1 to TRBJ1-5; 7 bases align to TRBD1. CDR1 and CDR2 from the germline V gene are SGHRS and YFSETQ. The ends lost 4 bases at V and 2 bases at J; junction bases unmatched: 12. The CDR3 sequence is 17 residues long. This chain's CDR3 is CASSPGTADGGNQPQHF. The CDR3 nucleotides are TGCGCCAGCAGCCCCGGGACAGCGGACGGGGGCAATCAGCCCCAGCATTTT.

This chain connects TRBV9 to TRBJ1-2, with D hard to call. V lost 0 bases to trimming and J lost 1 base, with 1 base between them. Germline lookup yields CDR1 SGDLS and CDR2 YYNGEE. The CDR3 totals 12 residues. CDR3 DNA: TGTGCCAGCAGCGTAGTTAACTATGGCTACACCTTC. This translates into CASSVVNYGYTF.

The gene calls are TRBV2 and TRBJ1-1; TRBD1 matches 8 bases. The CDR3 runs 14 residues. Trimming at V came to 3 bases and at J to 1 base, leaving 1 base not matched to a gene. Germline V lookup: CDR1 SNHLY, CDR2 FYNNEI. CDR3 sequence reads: CASSDGQGNTEAFF. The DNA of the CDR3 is TGTGCCAGCAGTGACGGACAGGGGAACACTGAAGCTTTCTTT.

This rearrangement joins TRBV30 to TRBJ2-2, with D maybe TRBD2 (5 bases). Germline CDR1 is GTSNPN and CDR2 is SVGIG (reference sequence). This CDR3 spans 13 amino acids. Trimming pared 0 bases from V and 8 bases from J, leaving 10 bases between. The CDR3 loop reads CAWSVLGVGELFF. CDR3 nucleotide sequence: TGTGCCTGGAGTGTACTCGGGGTGGGGGAGCTGTTTTTT. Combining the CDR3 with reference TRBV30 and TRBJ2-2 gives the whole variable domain SQTIHQWPATLVQPVGSPLSLECTVEGTSNPNLYWYRQAAGRGLQLLFYSVGIGQISSEVPQNLSASRPQDRQFILSSKKLLLSDSGFYLCAWSVLGVGELFFGEGSRLTVL.

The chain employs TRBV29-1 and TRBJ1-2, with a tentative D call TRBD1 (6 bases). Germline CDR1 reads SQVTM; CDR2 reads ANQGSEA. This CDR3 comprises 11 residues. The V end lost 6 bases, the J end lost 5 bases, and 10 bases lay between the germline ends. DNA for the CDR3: TGCAGCGTCGTGGACAGTTATGGCTACACCTTC. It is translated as CSVVDSYGYTF.

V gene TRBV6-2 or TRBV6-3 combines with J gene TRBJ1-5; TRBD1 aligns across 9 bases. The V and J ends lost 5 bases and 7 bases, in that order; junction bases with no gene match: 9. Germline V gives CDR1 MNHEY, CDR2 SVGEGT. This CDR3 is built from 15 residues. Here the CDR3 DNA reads TGTGCCAGCAGTACCGGACAGGGGTGGATCCAGCCCCAGCATTTT. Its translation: CASSTGQGWIQPQHF.

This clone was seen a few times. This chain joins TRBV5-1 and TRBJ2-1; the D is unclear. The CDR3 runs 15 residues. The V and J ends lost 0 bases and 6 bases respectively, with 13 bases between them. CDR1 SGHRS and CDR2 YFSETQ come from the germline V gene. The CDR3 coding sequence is TGCGCCAGCAGCTTGGCTCCGGGTTGGAGCAATGAGCAGTTCTTC. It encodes CASSLAPGWSNEQFF.

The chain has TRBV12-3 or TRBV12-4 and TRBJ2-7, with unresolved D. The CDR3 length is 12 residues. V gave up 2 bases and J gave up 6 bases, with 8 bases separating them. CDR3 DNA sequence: TGTGCCAGCAGTTTAATAGTAGGCGAGCAGTACTTC. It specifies CASSLIVGEQYF.

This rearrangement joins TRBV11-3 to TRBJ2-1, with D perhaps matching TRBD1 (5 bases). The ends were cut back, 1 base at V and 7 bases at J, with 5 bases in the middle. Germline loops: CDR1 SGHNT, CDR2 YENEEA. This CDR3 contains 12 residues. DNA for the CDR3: TGTGCCAGCAGCTTAGCAGGGAATGAGCAGTTCTTC. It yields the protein CASSLAGNEQFF.

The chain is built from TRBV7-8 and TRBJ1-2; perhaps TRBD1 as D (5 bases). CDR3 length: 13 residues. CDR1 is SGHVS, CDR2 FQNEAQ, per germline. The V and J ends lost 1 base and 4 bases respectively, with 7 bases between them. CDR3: CASSLEQAYGYTF. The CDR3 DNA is TGTGCCAGCAGCTTAGAACAGGCCTATGGCTACACCTTC.

The DNA of the CDR3 is TGTGCCAGCTCCCGCCCTAGCGGGGGGGCATCCTACAATGAGCAGTTCTTC. Its protein is CASSRPSGGASYNEQFF. The chain recombines TRBV7-2 with TRBJ2-1, with 12 bases matching TRBD2. CDR3 length equals 17 residues. The ends lost 8 bases at V and 1 base at J; junction bases unmatched: 9. CDR1 and CDR2 (germline): SGHTA, FQGNSA.

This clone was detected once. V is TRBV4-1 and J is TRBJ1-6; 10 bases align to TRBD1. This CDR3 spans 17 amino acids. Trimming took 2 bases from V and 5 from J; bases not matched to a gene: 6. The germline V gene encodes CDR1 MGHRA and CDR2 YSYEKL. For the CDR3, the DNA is TGCGCCAGCAGCCAACTGCGACAGGGGGCCCATAATTCACCCCTCCACTTT. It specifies CASSQLRQGAHNSPLHF.

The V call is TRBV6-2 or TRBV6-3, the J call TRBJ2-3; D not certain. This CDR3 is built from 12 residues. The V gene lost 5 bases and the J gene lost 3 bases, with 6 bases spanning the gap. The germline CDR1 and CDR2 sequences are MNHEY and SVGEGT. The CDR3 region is CASSRITDTQYF. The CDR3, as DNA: TGTGCCAGCAGTAGAATAACAGATACGCAGTATTTT.

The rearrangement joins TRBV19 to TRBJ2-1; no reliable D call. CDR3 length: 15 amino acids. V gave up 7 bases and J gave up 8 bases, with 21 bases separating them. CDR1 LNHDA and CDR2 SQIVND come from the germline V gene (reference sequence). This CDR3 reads CASTHPSDQRYEQFF. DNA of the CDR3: TGTGCCAGTACCCATCCCTCGGACCAGAGGTATGAGCAGTTCTTC.

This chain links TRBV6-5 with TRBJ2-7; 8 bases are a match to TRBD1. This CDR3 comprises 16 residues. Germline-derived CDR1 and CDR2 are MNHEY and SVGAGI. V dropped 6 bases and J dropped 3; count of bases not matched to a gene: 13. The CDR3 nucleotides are TGTGCCAGCAGCTACAACCGGGACAGGACGATCTACGAGCAGTACGTC. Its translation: CASSYNRDRTIYEQYV.